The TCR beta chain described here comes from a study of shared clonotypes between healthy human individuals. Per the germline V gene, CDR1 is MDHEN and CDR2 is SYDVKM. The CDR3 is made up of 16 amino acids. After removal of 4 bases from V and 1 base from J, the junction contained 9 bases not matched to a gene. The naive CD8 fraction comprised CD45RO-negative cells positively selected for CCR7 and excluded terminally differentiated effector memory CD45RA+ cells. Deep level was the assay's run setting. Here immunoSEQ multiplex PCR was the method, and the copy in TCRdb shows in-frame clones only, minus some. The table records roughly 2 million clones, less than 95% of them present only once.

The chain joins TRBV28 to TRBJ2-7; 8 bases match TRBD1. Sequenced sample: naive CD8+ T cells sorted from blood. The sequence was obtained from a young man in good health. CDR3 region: CASSCPPRQGSYEQYF. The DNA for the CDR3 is TGTGCCAGCAGTTGCCCCCCCCGACAGGGGTCCTACGAGCAGTACTTC. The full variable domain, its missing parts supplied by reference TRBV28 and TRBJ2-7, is DVKVTQSSRYLVKRTGEKVFLECVQDMDHENMFWYRQDPGLGLRLIYFSYDVKMKEKGDIPEGYSVSREKKERFSLILESASTNQTSMYLCASSCPPRQGSYEQYFGPGTRLTVT.